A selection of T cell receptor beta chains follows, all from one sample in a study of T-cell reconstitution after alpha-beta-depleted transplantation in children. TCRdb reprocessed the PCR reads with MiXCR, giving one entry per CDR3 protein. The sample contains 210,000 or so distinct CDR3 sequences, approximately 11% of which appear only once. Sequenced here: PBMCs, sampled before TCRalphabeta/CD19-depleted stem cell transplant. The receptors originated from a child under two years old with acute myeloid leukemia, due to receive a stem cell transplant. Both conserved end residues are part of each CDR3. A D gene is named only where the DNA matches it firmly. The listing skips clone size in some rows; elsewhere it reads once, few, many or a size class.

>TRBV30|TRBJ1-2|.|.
TGTGCCCAAGACGAGCGTATGGTCTATGGCTACACCTTC
CAQDERMVYGYTF
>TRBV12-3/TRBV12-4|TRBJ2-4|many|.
TGTGCCAGCAGTTTAGGCTCTGACATGGGTAACATTCAGTACTTC
CASSLGSDMGNIQYF
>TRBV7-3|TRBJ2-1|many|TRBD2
TGTGCCAGCAGCCCAAACGGCGGGAGGGCCTACAATGAGCAGTTCTTC
CASSPNGGRAYNEQFF
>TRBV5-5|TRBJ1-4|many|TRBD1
TGTGCCAGCAGCGCTTCGACAGGGGTTAATGAAAAACTGTTTTTT
CASSASTGVNEKLFF
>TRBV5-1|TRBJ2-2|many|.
TGCGCCAGCAGCTTGGCTGCTAGCCGGAACACCGGGGAGCTGTTTTTT
CASSLAASRNTGELFF
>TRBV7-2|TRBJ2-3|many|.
TGTGCCAGCAGCTTAGCGCGGGGGCCCGCAGATACGCAGTATTTT
CASSLARGPADTQYF
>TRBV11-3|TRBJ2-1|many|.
TGTGCCAGCAGTTTGGACTCTTCGGATGAGCAGTTCTTC
CASSLDSSDEQFF
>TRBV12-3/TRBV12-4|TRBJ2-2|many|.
TGTGCCAGTGACCATAGACTAGGGAACACCGGGGAGCTGTTTTTT
CASDHRLGNTGELFF
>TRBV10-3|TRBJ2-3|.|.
TGTGCCACCCGAAGGGGCGTAGCGGAACTCATCGATACGCAGTATTTT
CATRRGVAELIDTQYF
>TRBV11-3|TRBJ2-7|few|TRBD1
TGTGCCAGCAGGAGACAGGGAGTCCAAACCTACGAGCAGTACTTC
CASRRQGVQTYEQYF
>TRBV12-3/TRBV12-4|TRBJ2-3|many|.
TGTGCCAGCAGCCTGGTACGAGTCACAGATACGCAGTATTTT
CASSLVRVTDTQYF
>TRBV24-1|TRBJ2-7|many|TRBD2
TGTGCCACCAGTGATTTCCCTAGCGGGGTTGAGCAGTACTTC
CATSDFPSGVEQYF
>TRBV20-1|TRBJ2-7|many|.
TGCAGTGCTGGACAGAGTCGCGAGCAGTACTTC
CSAGQSREQYF
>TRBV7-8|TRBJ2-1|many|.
TGTGCCAGCAGCTTAGCGCTAGGGCAGGGGGGCAATGAGCAGTTCTTC
CASSLALGQGGNEQFF
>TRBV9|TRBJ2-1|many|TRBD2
TGTGCCAGCAGCGTAGGCCGACTAGCGGGAGTCAATGAGCAGTTCTTC
CASSVGRLAGVNEQFF
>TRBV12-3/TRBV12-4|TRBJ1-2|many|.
TGTGCCAGCAGTGAGGGGAGATGGGATGGCTACACCTTC
CASSEGRWDGYTF
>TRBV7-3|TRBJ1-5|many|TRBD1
TGTGCCAGCAGCCCGGGACAGGGGGCGAAGCCCCAGCATTTT
CASSPGQGAKPQHF
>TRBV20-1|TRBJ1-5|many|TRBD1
TGCAGTGCCCAGCCGGACAGGGGAAGCGGTCAGCCCCAGCATTTT
CSAQPDRGSGQPQHF
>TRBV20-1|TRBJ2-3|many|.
TGCAGTGCTAGCCCCTCTAGGGGAGAAGGAAATACGCAGTATTTT
CSASPSRGEGNTQYF
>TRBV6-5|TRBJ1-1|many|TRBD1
TGTGCCAGCAGCAGAATACTGACAGGGAGGATTGCTTTCTTT
CASSRILTGRIAFF
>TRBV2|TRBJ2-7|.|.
TGTGCCAGCCTAAAAGGGGGGTCCCACTACGAGCAGTACTTC
CASLKGGSHYEQYF
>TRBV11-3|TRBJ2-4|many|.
TGTGCCAGCAGCTTAGGGGCTGTATTCTTTAAAAACATTCAGTACTTC
CASSLGAVFFKNIQYF
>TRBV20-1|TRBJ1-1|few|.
TGCAGTGCTAGAGATCCGGTTACTGAAGCTTTCTTT
CSARDPVTEAFF
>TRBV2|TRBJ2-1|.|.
TGTGCCAGCAATGCGGTACGCTACAATGAGCAGTTCTTC
CASNAVRYNEQFF
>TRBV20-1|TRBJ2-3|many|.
TGCAGTGTTCGTAGGGGGAGGCACGCAGATACGCAGTATTTT
CSVRRGRHADTQYF
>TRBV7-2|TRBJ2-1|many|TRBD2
TGTGCCAGCACCCTTCGGACTAGCCTATACAATGAGCAGTTCTTC
CASTLRTSLYNEQFF
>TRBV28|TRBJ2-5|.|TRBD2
TGTGCCAGCAAGCCCTTAGGGACTAGCGGGGGGAAGAAACAAGAGACCCAGTACTTC
CASKPLGTSGGKKQETQYF
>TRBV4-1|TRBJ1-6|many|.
TGCGCCAGCAGCCAAGATAAGGGGTCGAGCTCCTATAATTCACCCCTCCACTTT
CASSQDKGSSSYNSPLHF
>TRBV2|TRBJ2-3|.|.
TGTGCCAGCAGTGAATCCGTTCTTTATACGCAGTATTTT
CASSESVLYTQYF
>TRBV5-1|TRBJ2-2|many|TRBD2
TGCGCCAGCAGCCCTCGACTAGCGGGAGGGGCCGGGGAGCTGTTTTTT
CASSPRLAGGAGELFF
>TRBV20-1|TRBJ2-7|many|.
TGCAGTGCTAGCGATACTAGATCCGAGCAGTACTTC
CSASDTRSEQYF
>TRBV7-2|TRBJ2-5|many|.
TGTGCCAGCAGCCCGACGTACCAAGAGACCCAGTACTTC
CASSPTYQETQYF
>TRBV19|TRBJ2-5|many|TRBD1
TGTGCCATCTCGACAGGGGTTGGAGAGACCCAGTACTTC
CAISTGVGETQYF
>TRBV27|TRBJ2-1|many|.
TGTGCCAGCAGTTTAGGACCCACCTACAATGAGCAGTTCTTC
CASSLGPTYNEQFF
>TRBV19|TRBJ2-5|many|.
TGTGCCAGTAGCCGATCACGTCAAGAGACCCAGTACTTC
CASSRSRQETQYF
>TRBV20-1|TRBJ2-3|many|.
TGCAGTGCTAGATTGTTCCCGGGTCCTACAGATACGCAGTATTTT
CSARLFPGPTDTQYF
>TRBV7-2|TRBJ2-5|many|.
TGTGCCAGCAGTCCCACCGCGGTTCAAGGGTTAGAGACCCAGTACTTC
CASSPTAVQGLETQYF
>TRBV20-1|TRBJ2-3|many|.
TGCAGTGCTAAACGTGGTACCCTCTACACAGATACGCAGTATTTT
CSAKRGTLYTDTQYF
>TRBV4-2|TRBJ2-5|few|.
TGTGCCAGCAGCCCCTATAACGCGGCCCAAGAGACCCAGTACTTC
CASSPYNAAQETQYF
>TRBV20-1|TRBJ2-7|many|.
TGCAGTGCTAGTATGGGCGGTCACGAGCAGTACTTC
CSASMGGHEQYF
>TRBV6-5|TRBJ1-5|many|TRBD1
TGTGCCAGCACGGGGACAGGGAATCAGCCCCAGCATTTT
CASTGTGNQPQHF
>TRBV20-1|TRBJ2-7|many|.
TGCAGTGCCAAAAGCTTTACCAGCTCCTACGAGCAGTACTTC
CSAKSFTSSYEQYF
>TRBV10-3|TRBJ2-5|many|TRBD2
TGTGCCATCGCGGGGGGCGGCCAAGAGACCCAGTACTTC
CAIAGGGQETQYF
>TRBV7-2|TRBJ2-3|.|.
TGTGCCAGCAGCTTAGACGGAGGCCCCCAAGATACGCAGTATTTT
CASSLDGGPQDTQYF
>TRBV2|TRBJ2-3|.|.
TGTGCCAGCCCGACGGGGGCCCCGAGCACAGATACGCAGTATTTT
CASPTGAPSTDTQYF
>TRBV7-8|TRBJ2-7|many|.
TGTGCCAGCAGCTTAGGTAGCGGGACAGCATCCTACGAGCAGTACTTC
CASSLGSGTASYEQYF
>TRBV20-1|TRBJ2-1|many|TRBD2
TGCAGTGCCACGGGACTAGCGGGGAGGGGTGAGCAGTTCTTC
CSATGLAGRGEQFF
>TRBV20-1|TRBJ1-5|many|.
TGCAGTGCTAGGCCGGGACAAGGCAATCAGCCCCAGCATTTT
CSARPGQGNQPQHF
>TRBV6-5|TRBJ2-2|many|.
TGTGCCAGCAGATTACAGGGTGCGAACACCGGGGAGCTGTTTTTT
CASRLQGANTGELFF
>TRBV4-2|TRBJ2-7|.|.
TGTGCCTGCAGCCAAGAGGGACACCGACTCCACGAGCAGTACTTC
CACSQEGHRLHEQYF
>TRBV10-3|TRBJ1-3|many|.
TGTGCCATCAGTGAGTCGAGTTGGGAAATGAACACCATATATTTT
CAISESSWEMNTIYF
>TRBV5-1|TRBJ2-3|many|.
TGCGCCAGCACGTTCGGACGAAGCACAGATACGCAGTATTTT
CASTFGRSTDTQYF
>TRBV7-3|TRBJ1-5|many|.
TGTGCCAGCAGCCCCTTAAATCAGCCCCAGCATTTT
CASSPLNQPQHF
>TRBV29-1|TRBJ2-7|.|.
TGCAGCGTCGACATGTCCTCCTACGAGCAGTACTTC
CSVDMSSYEQYF
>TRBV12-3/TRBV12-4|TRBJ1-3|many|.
TGTGCCAGCAGTTCCCAGGGCAAGCCGGGAAACACCATATATTTT
CASSSQGKPGNTIYF
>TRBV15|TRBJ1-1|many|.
TGTGCCACCAGCAGGCTGGGGGGTGAAGCTTTCTTT
CATSRLGGEAFF